The 28 T cell receptor beta chains below all came from one sample that was sequenced in a study of long-term antiretroviral therapy in people with HIV. The immunoSEQ assay was v3.0, run at survey level. Produced via immunoSEQ multiplex PCR; TCRdb's table is partial and in-frame only. This sample has more than 20,000 clones, with approximately 86% found just once. Sequencing used unsorted PBMCs, obtained 1.9 years after starting antiretroviral therapy. All receptors derive from a woman between 25 and 40 years old with HIV.

V usage is TRBV19 and J usage is TRBJ2-1; 10 bases match TRBD2. The germline gives CDR1 LNHDA, CDR2 SQIVND (reference sequence). The CDR3 length is 16 residues. The V and J ends lost 4 bases and 4 bases, in that order; junction bases with no gene match: 7. CDR3 in amino acids: CASSTIKTSGYNEQFF. DNA of the CDR3: TGTGCCAGTAGTACTATCAAGACTAGCGGGTACAATGAGCAGTTCTTC.

DNA of the CDR3: TGTGCCAGCAGTGAGTCCGACGGGACAGGTTTTTACGAGCAGTACGTC. It yields the protein CASSESDGTGFYEQYV. The chain carries TRBV6-1 and TRBJ2-7; 8 nucleotides match TRBD1. This CDR3 has 16 amino acids. With V trimmed by 3 bases and J by 4 bases, 11 bases remained unmatched. The germline V gene has CDR1 MNHNS and CDR2 SASEGT.

The V call is TRBV28, the J call TRBJ2-1; D call uncertain. Germline lookup yields CDR1 MDHEN and CDR2 SYDVKM. The CDR3 sequence is 14 residues long. V was cut by 6 bases and J by 4 bases, with 13 bases left in between. The CDR3 loop is CASRASTVYNEQFF. The CDR3 nucleotides read TGTGCCAGCAGAGCTTCTACAGTGTACAATGAGCAGTTCTTC.

As concerns this clone: A read error may account for a junction end that differs from germline. The chain carries TRBV30 and TRBJ1-1; D possibly corresponds to TRBD1 (6 bases). CDR3 size: 12 residues. CDR1 GTSNPN and CDR2 SVGIG come from the germline V gene (reference sequence). The CDR3 reads CARRTVNTEAFF. The DNA for the CDR3 is TGTGCCAGGAGGACAGTGAACACTGAAGCTTTCTTT.

The chain employs TRBV7-2 and TRBJ2-1; D uncertain. Trimming cost V 1 base and J 9 bases, with 10 bases left between them. The CDR3 is 13 residues long. Germline V gives CDR1 SGHTA, CDR2 FQGNSA. The CDR3, as DNA: TGTGCCAGCAGCTTAGAGCCGTACGCTGAGCAGTTCTTC. Amino acid sequence: CASSLEPYAEQFF.

V is TRBV29-1 and J is TRBJ1-5; a weak D match, TRBD1 (6 bases). Trimming cost V 2 bases and J 6 bases, with 11 bases left between them. The CDR3 runs to 13 residues. Germline V lookup: CDR1 SQVTM, CDR2 ANQGSEA. CDR3 region: CSVEQGMGQPQHF. CDR3 bases: TGCAGCGTTGAACAGGGGATGGGTCAGCCCCAGCATTTT.

The chain has TRBV29-1 and TRBJ2-5; D might be TRBD1 (8 bases). The CDR3 runs 15 residues. Germline CDR1 is SQVTM and CDR2 is ANQGSEA. The V end lost 5 bases, the J end lost 1 base, and 17 bases lay between the germline ends. The CDR3 here is CSVRTGGVAQETQYF. CDR3 nucleotides: TGCAGCGTTAGAACAGGGGGGGTTGCCCAAGAGACCCAGTACTTC.

The chain joins TRBV5-1 to TRBJ2-2, with TRBD1 matching 8 bases. With V trimmed by 0 bases and J by 2 bases, 9 bases remained unmatched. This CDR3 comprises 18 residues. CDR1 and CDR2 (germline): SGHRS, YFSETQ. CDR3: CASSLASKDRANTGELFF. The CDR3 coding sequence is TGCGCCAGCAGCTTGGCGTCCAAGGACAGGGCCAACACCGGGGAGCTGTTTTTT.

The gene calls are TRBV7-3 and TRBJ2-2; D gene uncertain. Trimming took 4 bases from V and 5 from J, leaving 5 bases between them. The CDR3 spans 12 residues. Germline CDR1 is SGHTA and CDR2 is FQGTGA. CDR3 region: CASSSSTGELFF. CDR3 nucleotides: TGTGCCAGCAGCTCTAGTACCGGGGAGCTGTTTTTT.

This chain links TRBV5-1 with TRBJ2-5; no reliable D call. The CDR3 is 13 amino acids. The V gene's germline CDR1 is SGHRS and CDR2 YFSETQ. V lost 1 base to trimming and J lost 5 bases, with 9 bases between them. CDR3 sequence (DNA): TGCGCCAGCAGCTTGTTTCTCCTGGAGACCCAGTACTTC. It translates to CASSLFLLETQYF.

This clone was observed a single time. The rearrangement joins TRBV9 to TRBJ2-3; 9 bases match TRBD1. Trimming at V came to 3 bases and at J to 6 bases, leaving 11 bases not matched to a gene. The CDR3 is 16 amino acids. Germline-derived CDR1 and CDR2 are SGDLS and YYNGEE. This CDR3 reads CASSARQGGTSDTQYF. In nucleotides, the CDR3 is TGTGCCAGCAGCGCACGACAGGGGGGAACATCCGATACGCAGTATTTT. Based on the CDR3 plus reference TRBV9 and TRBJ2-3, the full variable domain is DSGVTQTPKHLITATGQRVTLRCSPRSGDLSVYWYQQSLDQGLQFLIQYYNGEERAKGNILERFSAQQFPDLHSELNLSSLELGDSALYFCASSARQGGTSDTQYFGPGTRLTVL.

The gene calls are TRBV7-9 and TRBJ2-7; 7 bases fit TRBD1. The CDR3 consists of 14 residues. The germline gives CDR1 SEHNR, CDR2 FQNEAQ (reference sequence). The V and J ends lost 5 bases and 5 bases, in that order; junction bases with no gene match: 9. CDR3 in DNA: TGTGCCAGCAGCCAACTTAACAGGGGAAACGAGCAGTACGTC. Amino acids: CASSQLNRGNEQYV.

The rearrangement uses TRBV29-1 and TRBJ2-7, with D maybe TRBD1 (6 bases). Germline loops: CDR1 SQVTM, CDR2 ANQGSEA. The CDR3 loop spans 12 amino acids. V dropped 1 base and J dropped 6 bases, with 10 bases sitting between them. The CDR3 sequence is CSVEGARGEQYV. CDR3 coding DNA: TGCAGCGTTGAAGGGGCCAGGGGCGAGCAGTACGTC.

The chain links TRBV2 to TRBJ2-1; D is ambiguous. V was trimmed by 8 bases and J by 6 bases, leaving 17 bases between them. Germline V gene sequence: CDR1 SNHLY, CDR2 FYNNEI. This CDR3 comprises 14 residues. CDR3 in DNA: TGTGCCAGCCCGCGCGGACCGTTCTCCAATGAGCAGTTCTTC. Protein sequence: CASPRGPFSNEQFF.

The V and J genes are TRBV6-1 and TRBJ1-1; D is undetermined. Deletions cut 1 base from V and 0 bases from J, with 6 bases between. There are 14 residues in the CDR3. Germline V gene data show CDR1 as MNHNS and CDR2 as SASEGT. CDR3 sequence reads: CASSEVYVNTEAFF. CDR3 bases: TGTGCCAGCAGTGAAGTCTACGTGAACACTGAAGCTTTCTTT.

The chain uses TRBV7-9 and TRBJ2-7; 7 bases match TRBD1. The CDR3 has 13 amino acids. The V segment lost 5 bases and the J segment 3 bases; nucleotides outside the gene matches: 4. Germline loops: CDR1 SEHNR, CDR2 FQNEAQ (reference sequence). For the CDR3, the DNA is TGTGCCAGCAGCCAGGGACAGAGCTACGAGCAGTACGTC. Translating gives CASSQGQSYEQYV.

The chain has TRBV4-1 and TRBJ1-4; D is possibly TRBD1 (5 bases). V lost 2 bases and J 8 bases, leaving 9 bases between the germline ends. CDR1 MGHRA and CDR2 YSYEKL come from the germline V gene. This CDR3 has 13 amino acids. The CDR3 DNA reads as TGCGCCAGCAGCCAATCAGAGGGGGAAAAACTGTTTTTT. Its translation: CASSQSEGEKLFF.

The chain joins TRBV6-4 to TRBJ1-6; 7 bases match TRBD1. The CDR3 is 14 amino acids. The germline CDR1 and CDR2 sequences are MRHNA and SNTAGT. The V gene end was trimmed by 6 bases and the J gene end by 5 bases; junction bases not matched to a gene: 4. The CDR3 protein is CASRGDSDNSPLHF. The CDR3 coding sequence is TGTGCCAGCAGGGGGGACAGCGATAATTCACCCCTCCACTTT.

The J gene is TRBJ1-5, the V gene TRBV6-5; D might be TRBD1 (5 bases). From germline, CDR1 is MNHEY and CDR2 SVGAGI. This CDR3 comprises 14 residues. V was trimmed by 2 bases and J by 4 bases, leaving 9 bases between them. The CDR3 DNA reads as TGTGCCAGCAGTTACGCGGGACGGAATCAGCCCCAGCATTTT. Protein sequence: CASSYAGRNQPQHF.

This clone was found once. This chain uses TRBV7-9 with TRBJ1-3; 11 bases agree with TRBD1. The trim removed 2 bases at V and 2 bases at J, leaving 5 bases unmatched. Germline CDR1 SEHNR, CDR2 FQNEAQ (reference sequence). The CDR3 length is 17 residues. The CDR3 nucleotides are TGTGCCAGCAGCTTACCGGAGGACAGGGGGCCTGGAAACACCATATATTTT. Its translation is CASSLPEDRGPGNTIYF. Full variable domain (remainder filled in from reference TRBV7-9 and TRBJ1-3): DTGVSQNPRHKITKRGQNVTFRCDPISEHNRLYWYRQTLGQGPEFLTYFQNEAQLEKSRLLSDRFSAERPKGSFSTLEIQRTEQGDSAMYLCASSLPEDRGPGNTIYFGEGSWLTVV.

The rearrangement uses TRBV7-7 and TRBJ2-1; no reliable D call. The CDR3 has 14 residues. Germline loops: CDR1 SSHAT, CDR2 FNYEAQ (reference sequence). V was trimmed by 6 bases and J by 1 base, leaving 10 bases between them. CDR3 nucleotide sequence: TGTGCCAGCAGTTTGGCCGATTCCTACAATGAGCAGTTCTTC. This codes for CASSLADSYNEQFF.

The chain employs TRBV19 and TRBJ1-1, with 9 bases that match TRBD1. Germline assignment: CDR1 LNHDA and CDR2 SQIVND (reference sequence). V trimming: 6 bases; J trimming: 8 bases; junction bases outside the gene matches: 4. This CDR3 has 12 residues. The CDR3 loop reads CASSWDREEAFF. CDR3 nucleotide sequence: TGTGCCAGTAGCTGGGACAGGGAAGAAGCTTTCTTT. Full variable domain (rest looked up from reference TRBV19 and TRBJ1-1): DGGITQSPKYLFRKEGQNVTLSCEQNLNHDAMYWYRQDPGQGLRLIYYSQIVNDFQKGDIAEGYSVSREKKESFPLTVTSAQKNPTAFYLCASSWDREEAFFGQGTRLTVV.

The J gene is TRBJ2-3, the V gene TRBV28, with 9 bases that match TRBD2. The trim removed 6 bases at V and 10 bases at J, leaving 20 bases unmatched. Germline V gene data show CDR1 as MDHEN and CDR2 as SYDVKM. This CDR3 contains 17 residues. The CDR3 protein is CASSPIQWQRGAAAQYF. In DNA form, the CDR3 reads TGTGCCAGCAGCCCGATCCAGTGGCAGCGGGGGGCCGCGGCGCAGTATTTT.

This clone was seen a handful of times. This rearrangement joins TRBV14 to TRBJ1-6, with unresolved D. Trimming stripped 1 base from V and 10 bases from J, with 17 bases between. From germline, CDR1 is SGHDN and CDR2 FVKESK. The CDR3 length is 16 residues. The CDR3 is CASSQVGDRGGSPLHF. The CDR3 DNA reads TGTGCCAGCAGCCAAGTGGGCGATCGGGGAGGCTCACCCCTCCACTTT.

The gene calls are TRBV6-5 and TRBJ1-5, with D unclear. The V gene lost 6 bases and the J gene lost 2 bases, with 11 bases spanning the gap. CDR1 and CDR2 from the germline V gene are MNHEY and SVGAGI. CDR3 length: 14 residues. CDR3 DNA sequence: TGTGCCAGCAGGACCCTCGGGGGCAATCAGCCCCAGCATTTT. This translates into CASRTLGGNQPQHF.

The J gene is TRBJ2-3, the V gene TRBV6-6, with D unclear. The germline V gene has CDR1 MNHNY and CDR2 SVGAGI (reference sequence). The CDR3 is 12 amino acids. Deletions cut 4 bases from V and 7 bases from J, with 9 bases between. CDR3 sequence (DNA): TGTGCCAGCAGTTGGGGTGGGCATACGCAGTATTTT. It is translated as CASSWGGHTQYF.

This CDR3 reads CASSARPGTNTEAFF. CDR3 nucleotides: TGTGCCAGCAGCGCCCGACCGGGAACAAACACTGAAGCTTTCTTT. V and J are TRBV7-8 and TRBJ1-1, with D uncertain. The V end lost 5 bases, the J end lost 2 bases, and 15 bases lay between the germline ends. Germline V gives CDR1 SGHVS, CDR2 FQNEAQ. This CDR3 comprises 15 residues.

V usage is TRBV9 and J usage is TRBJ1-2; the D is unclear. The ends were cut back, 7 bases at V and 3 bases at J, with 10 bases in the middle. Germline assignment: CDR1 SGDLS and CDR2 YYNGEE. The CDR3 covers 12 residues. CDR3 sequence reads: CASEGKHYGYTF. The CDR3 DNA reads TGTGCCAGCGAGGGTAAGCACTATGGCTACACCTTC.